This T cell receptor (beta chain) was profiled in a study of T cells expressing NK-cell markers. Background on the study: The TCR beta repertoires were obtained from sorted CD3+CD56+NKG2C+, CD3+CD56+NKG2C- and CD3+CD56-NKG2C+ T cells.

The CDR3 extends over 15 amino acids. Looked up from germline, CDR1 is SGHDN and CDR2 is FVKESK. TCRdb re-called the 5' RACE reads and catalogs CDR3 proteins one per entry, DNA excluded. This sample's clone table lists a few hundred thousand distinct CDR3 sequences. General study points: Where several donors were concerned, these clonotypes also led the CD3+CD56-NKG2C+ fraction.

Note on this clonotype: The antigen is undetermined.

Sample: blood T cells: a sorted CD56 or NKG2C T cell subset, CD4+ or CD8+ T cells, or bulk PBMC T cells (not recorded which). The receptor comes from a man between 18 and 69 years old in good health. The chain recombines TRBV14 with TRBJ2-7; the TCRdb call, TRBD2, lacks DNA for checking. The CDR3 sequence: CASSQVRLTGYEQYF. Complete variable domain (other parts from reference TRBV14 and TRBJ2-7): EAGVTQFPSHSVIEKGQTVTLRCDPISGHDNLYWYRRVMGKEIKFLLHFVKESKQDESGMPNNRFLAERTGGTYSTLKVQPAELEDSGVYFCASSQVRLTGYEQYFGPGTRLTVT.